This TCR beta chain was sequenced during a study of T cell responses to AZD1222 COVID-19 vaccine. Repertoires were generated with immunoSEQ multiplex PCR, while TCRdb's copy carries only in-frame clones and drops some. The sample shows about 150,000 clones, approximately 88% of them seen only once. Turning to this clone: Its antigen is undetermined.

There are 16 residues in the CDR3. The germline CDR1 and CDR2 sequences are SGHRS and YFSETQ. V was pared by 0 bases and J by 5 bases, with 9 bases of the junction left unmatched. Study-level results: A mostly white British donor set with more females was recruited, and clonal diversity was possibly underestimated. Vaccine-associated CD4 TCRs spanned spike, dominant at 160-218 and 743-854.

The source of this sequence is an adult in good health. Specimen: peripheral blood, collected on day 0 of MenACWY control vaccination. J is TRBJ2-5 and V is TRBV5-1; TRBD2 aligns across 8 bases. CDR3 loop: CASSLVVAGSGETQYF. Here the CDR3 DNA reads TGCGCCAGCAGCTTGGTGGTAGCGGGGTCAGGGGAGACCCAGTACTTC. The full variable domain, in which reference TRBV5-1 and TRBJ2-5 provide the parts outside the CDR3, is KAGVTQTPRYLIKTRGQQVTLSCSPISGHRSVSWYQQTPGQGLQFLFEYFSETQRNKGNFPGRFSGRQFSNSRSEMNVSTLELGDSALYLCASSLVVAGSGETQYFGPGTRLLVL.